The 9 T cell receptor beta chains listed next were all sequenced from one sample in a study of blood T cell repertoires in COVID-19. Clones were sequenced by immunoSEQ multiplex PCR, and TCRdb holds only the in-frame ones, with some missing. Of 360,000 or so clones listed, around 91% are singletons. Sequencing used peripheral blood. The receptors stem from a man aged 18 to 30 with active or convalescent COVID-19.

The chain links TRBV18 to TRBJ2-7; TRBD1 agrees at 11 bases. Losses at the gene ends were 4 bases for V and 7 bases for J; bases not matched to a gene: 12. The V gene's germline CDR1 is KGHSH and CDR2 LQKENI. CDR3 length equals 16 residues. The CDR3 loop reads CASSQGTGGMQGEQYF. Here the CDR3 DNA reads TGTGCCAGCTCACAAGGGACAGGGGGTATGCAAGGGGAGCAGTACTTC.

This chain joins TRBV12-3 or TRBV12-4 and TRBJ2-4; D ambiguous. The CDR3 loop spans 13 amino acids. Trimming removed 4 bases at V and 2 bases at J, with 6 bases between. The CDR3 loop is CASSWRSKNIQYF. CDR3 coding DNA: TGTGCCAGCAGTTGGAGATCCAAAAACATTCAGTACTTC.

The chain has TRBV6-5 and TRBJ1-6, with TRBD1 matching over 7 bases. V lost 6 bases to trimming and J lost 4 bases; unmatched junction nucleotides: 6. Germline CDR1 MNHEY, CDR2 SVGAGI. The CDR3 length is 15 residues. The chain's CDR3 is CASSRDSVYNSPLHF. CDR3 in DNA: TGTGCCAGCAGCCGGGACAGCGTTTATAATTCACCCCTCCACTTT.

The chain couples TRBV18 to TRBJ2-5, with 9 bases lining up with TRBD1. After removal of 5 bases from V and 5 bases from J, the junction contained 9 bases not matched to a gene. The CDR3 is made up of 15 amino acids. CDR1 and CDR2 (germline): KGHSH, LQKENI. The CDR3 loop is CASSSTGGPGETQYF. The CDR3 DNA follows: TGTGCCAGCTCATCAACAGGGGGCCCGGGGGAGACCCAGTACTTC.

The J gene is TRBJ1-2, the V gene TRBV11-1; 7 nucleotides align to TRBD1. Germline CDR1 reads SGHAT; CDR2 reads FQDESV (reference sequence). V lost 4 bases, J lost 4 bases, and 9 bases stayed unmatched. CDR3 size: 15 residues. The CDR3 DNA reads as TGTGCCAGCAGCTCTTCCGGGACAGCTTTCTATGGCTACACCTTC. Its protein is CASSSSGTAFYGYTF.

V usage is TRBV28 and J usage is TRBJ1-4; 7 positions match TRBD1. Germline V gene sequence: CDR1 MDHEN, CDR2 SYDVKM. V was pared by 7 bases and J by 8 bases, with 13 bases of the junction left unmatched. CDR3 length equals 15 residues. CDR3 sequence (DNA): TGTGCCAGCACGAGGACAGGTCGGACTTGGGAAAAACTGTTTTTT. Residues: CASTRTGRTWEKLFF.

The rearrangement uses TRBV5-1 and TRBJ2-2; possible D gene TRBD1, 5 bases. Trimming pared 0 bases from V and 6 bases from J, leaving 12 bases between. Germline V lookup: CDR1 SGHRS, CDR2 YFSETQ. This CDR3 is 15 amino acids long. The CDR3 protein is CASSLVRQGAGELFF. DNA for the CDR3: TGCGCCAGCAGCTTGGTGCGTCAGGGTGCCGGGGAGCTGTTTTTT.

The gene calls are TRBV27 and TRBJ1-6; the D gene is possibly TRBD1 (6 bases). Germline V gene sequence: CDR1 MNHEY, CDR2 SMNVEV (reference sequence). V was trimmed by 3 bases and J by 0 bases, leaving 12 bases between them. The CDR3 covers 17 residues. CDR3 nucleotides: TGTGCCAGCAGTTTTAGGACAGTTAGCTCCTATAATTCACCCCTCCACTTT. Translation: CASSFRTVSSYNSPLHF.

The rearrangement links TRBV7-2 to TRBJ2-3, with 10 nucleotides matching TRBD1. The CDR3 runs to 16 residues. CDR1 is SGHTA and CDR2 is FQGNSA in the germline V gene. Trimming cost V 1 base and J 1 base; bases outside gene matches: 2. CDR3 nucleotide sequence: TGTGCCAGCAGCTTAGTCGGACAGGGGGGCACAGATACGCAGTATTTT. Amino acid sequence: CASSLVGQGGTDTQYF. The entire variable domain, with the rest obtained from reference TRBV7-2 and TRBJ2-3, is as follows: GAGVSQSPSNKVTEKGKDVELRCDPISGHTALYWYRQSLGQGLEFLIYFQGNSAPDKSGLPSDRFSAERTGGSVSTLTIQRTQQEDSAVYLCASSLVGQGGTDTQYFGPGTRLTVL.